This T cell receptor (beta chain) comes out of a study of CD8 T cells in Susac syndrome. Sequencing of TCR beta was undertaken in CD8+ and CD4+ T cells derived from blood. The V end lost 6 bases, the J end lost 2 bases, and 17 bases lay between the germline ends. There are 15 residues in the CDR3. Germline CDR1 MGHRA, CDR2 YSYEKL. RNA, at about 0.5 to 1 ug, was reverse transcribed with random hexamers. The amplification used immunoSEQ multiplex PCR on TCR beta CDR3; it spanned 54 Vbeta and 13 Jbeta. Each CDR3 protein gets one entry after TCRdb re-called the immunoSEQ multiplex PCR reads with MiXCR. The sample holds about 110,000 distinct CDR3 sequences, approximately 96% seen once.

The source of this sequence is a human donor in good health. The sequencing sample was made of CD4+ T cells from PBMCs. The chain links TRBV4-1 to TRBJ2-7; tentatively, D is TRBD2 (6 bases). In nucleotides, the CDR3 is TGCGCCAGCAGTCTGGAGGGAGGCCCCCCCTACGAGCAGTACTTC. It codes for CASSLEGGPPYEQYF.